Sequencing of this T cell receptor (beta chain) was carried out in a study of siplizumab effects on memory and regulatory T cells. Assays were performed on 95,000 to 100,000 TCR templates per sample. Sequencing used immunoSEQ multiplex PCR; TCRdb keeps in-frame clones, though not all of them. Among about 50,000 clones, about 97% were seen once, and the ten largest hold approximately 0.6%. Study-level results: Assignment to unstimulated subsets succeeded for only a minor fraction of the alloreactive clones. The Treg-derived share of mappable alloreactive CD4+ clones averaged roughly 70% with siplizumab and approximately 27% in controls.

Unstimulated naive, memory, effector memory and TEMRA subsets from three donor pairs underwent sequencing. Germline V lookup: CDR1 SGHNT, CDR2 YENEEA. V lost 3 bases and J lost 4, with 12 bases in between. This CDR3 contains 14 residues. Worth noting for this clone: Its antigen remains unidentified.

The receptor's source is a human donor in good health. The sample comprised naive CD4+ T cells sorted from blood. The chain is built from TRBV11-3 and TRBJ1-2; TRBD1 is a possible D gene (5 bases). The CDR3 nucleotides read TGTGCCAGCAGCTTCCGGGGCTACGGCTATGGCTACACCTTC. Encoded protein: CASSFRGYGYGYTF.